The 2 T cell receptor beta chains in this list originate from one sample, sequenced in a study of blood T cells in healthy people across ages. For the second PCR, which ran for 7 to 11 cycles, a sample-barcoded 5' primer and a J-beta primer mix were used. TCRdb independently ran MiXCR on the 5' RACE reads; one entry per CDR3 protein. The data contain roughly 2 million distinct CDR3 sequences, 40% to 55% of them singletons. Sequencing was done on a sample of blood. The receptors were gathered from a woman in her 40s in good health.

This chain joins TRBV20-1 and TRBJ2-1; 13 positions agree with TRBD2. Germline V gene sequence: CDR1 DFQATT, CDR2 SNEGSKA (reference sequence). With V trimmed by 5 bases and J by 7 bases, 8 bases remained unmatched. The CDR3 covers 15 residues. The CDR3 sequence: CSARRGLAGVNEQFF. The CDR3 DNA sequence: TGCAGTGCTCGCCGAGGACTAGCGGGGGTAAATGAGCAGTTCTTC.

V and J are TRBV2 and TRBJ2-1; no reliable D call. Deletions cut 0 bases from V and 0 bases from J, with 12 bases between. CDR1 and CDR2 (germline): SNHLY, FYNNEI. CDR3 length equals 17 residues. The CDR3 loop reads CASSEALQTSSYNEQFF. CDR3 nucleotides: TGTGCCAGCAGTGAAGCGCTCCAGACGAGCTCCTACAATGAGCAGTTCTTC.